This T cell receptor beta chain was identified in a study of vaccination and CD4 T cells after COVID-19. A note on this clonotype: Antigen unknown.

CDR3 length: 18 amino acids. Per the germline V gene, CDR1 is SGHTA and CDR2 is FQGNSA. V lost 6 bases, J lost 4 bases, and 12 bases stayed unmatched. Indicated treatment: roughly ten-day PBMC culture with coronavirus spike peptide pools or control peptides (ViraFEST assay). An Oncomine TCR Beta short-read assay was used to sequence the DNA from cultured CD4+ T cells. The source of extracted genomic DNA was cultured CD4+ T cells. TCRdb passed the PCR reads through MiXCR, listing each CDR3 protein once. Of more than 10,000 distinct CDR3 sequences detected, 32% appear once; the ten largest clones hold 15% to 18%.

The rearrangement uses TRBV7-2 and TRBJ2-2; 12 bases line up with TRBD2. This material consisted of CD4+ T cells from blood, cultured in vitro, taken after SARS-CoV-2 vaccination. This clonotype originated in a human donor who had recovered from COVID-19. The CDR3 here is CASRDRTSGRFGTGELFF. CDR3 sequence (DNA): TGTGCCAGCAGGGACCGCACTAGCGGGAGGTTCGGCACCGGGGAGCTGTTTTTT. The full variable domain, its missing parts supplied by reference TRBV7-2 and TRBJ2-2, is GAGVSQSPSNKVTEKGKDVELRCDPISGHTALYWYRQSLGQGLEFLIYFQGNSAPDKSGLPSDRFSAERTGGSVSTLTIQRTQQEDSAVYLCASRDRTSGRFGTGELFFGEGSRLTVL.